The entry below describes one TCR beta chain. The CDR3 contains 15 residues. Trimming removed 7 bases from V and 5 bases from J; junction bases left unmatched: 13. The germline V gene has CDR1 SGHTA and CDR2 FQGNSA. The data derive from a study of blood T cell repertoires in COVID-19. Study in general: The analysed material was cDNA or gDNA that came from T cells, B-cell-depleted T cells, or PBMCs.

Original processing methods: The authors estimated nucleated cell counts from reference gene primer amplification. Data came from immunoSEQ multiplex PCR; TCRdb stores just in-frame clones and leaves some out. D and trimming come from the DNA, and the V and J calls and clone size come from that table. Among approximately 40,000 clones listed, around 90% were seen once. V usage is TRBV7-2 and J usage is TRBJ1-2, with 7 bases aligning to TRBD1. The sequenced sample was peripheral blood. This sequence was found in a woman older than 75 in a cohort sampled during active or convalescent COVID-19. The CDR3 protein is CASTPAGTEIYGYTF. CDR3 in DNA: TGTGCCAGCACCCCCGCTGGGACAGAGATTTATGGCTACACCTTC.